A single sample gave rise to the 20 T cell receptor beta chains below, sequenced in a study of T cells in Graves' hyperthyroidism and ophthalmopathy. The CDR3 regions of TCR beta were amplified from RNA transcripts. TCR CDR3 regions were first amplified by RT-PCR with HTBI primers. In TCRdb, the multiplex PCR reads were re-called with MiXCR into one record per CDR3 protein. The repertoire includes over 250,000 distinct CDR3 sequences, 20% to 25% of them detected once, and roughly 60% sits in the top ten. The sequencing sample was made of blood. Receptor source: a man aged 25-45 years with Graves' ophthalmopathy.

This clonotype has only a few counts. This chain links TRBV7-9 with TRBJ1-1; 7 nucleotides match TRBD1. The CDR3 length is 14 residues. Germline V gene sequence: CDR1 SEHNR, CDR2 FQNEAQ (reference sequence). Unmatched junction bases numbered 4, after V lost 5 bases and J lost 1 base. CDR3 sequence: CASSGRQGNTEAFF. The CDR3 DNA follows: TGTGCCAGCAGCGGTAGACAGGGGAACACTGAAGCTTTCTTT.

This clonotype was detected many times. This sequence joins TRBV7-8 and TRBJ2-3; D not certain. Trimming removed 2 bases from V and 1 base from J, with 7 bases in between. The CDR3 has 14 residues. CDR1 and CDR2 (germline): SGHVS, FQNEAQ. The chain's CDR3 is CASSLSQGTDTQYF. As DNA, the CDR3 is TGTGCCAGCAGCTTAAGTCAGGGCACAGATACGCAGTATTTT.

V gene TRBV19 combines with J gene TRBJ2-1; D is possibly TRBD1 (5 bases). CDR1 LNHDA and CDR2 SQIVND come from the germline V gene (reference sequence). The CDR3 covers 16 residues. The germline V and J ends were trimmed by 7 bases and 6 bases, with 22 bases remaining between them. For the CDR3, the DNA is TGTGCCAGTATGGACCCTGGGGCTTCAAGACGCAATGAGCAGTTCTTC. Translation gives CASMDPGASRRNEQFF.

In its sample, this clonotype was seen many times. The gene calls are TRBV27 and TRBJ2-3; TRBD2 matches 13 bases. The CDR3 is 14 residues long. Germline CDR1 reads MNHEY; CDR2 reads SMNVEV (reference sequence). With V trimmed by 7 bases and J by 6 bases, 4 bases remained unmatched. CDR3 residues: CASKTSGRSDTQYF. CDR3 in DNA: TGTGCCAGCAAGACTAGCGGGAGGTCGGATACGCAGTATTTT.

The chain uses TRBV5-1 and TRBJ1-6, with a weak D call TRBD1 (5 bases). CDR1 SGHRS and CDR2 YFSETQ come from the germline V gene. The germline V and J ends were trimmed by 0 bases and 6 bases, with 16 bases remaining between them. The CDR3 is 17 residues long. CDR3 amino acids: CASSLVGTRMLNSPLHF. The CDR3 DNA reads TGCGCCAGCAGCTTGGTCGGGACCAGGATGCTTAATTCACCCCTCCACTTT.

There are a few counts of this clonotype. This chain connects TRBV9 to TRBJ2-5; D is possibly TRBD1 or TRBD2 (5 bases each). CDR3 length: 14 amino acids. V lost 3 bases to trimming and J lost 1 base, with 10 bases between them. CDR1 and CDR2 from the germline V gene are SGDLS and YYNGEE. The DNA for the CDR3 is TGTGCCAGCAGCGCTGGGGGAGTCCAAGAGACCCAGTACTTC. It translates to CASSAGGVQETQYF.

A few counts support this clonotype. As DNA, the CDR3 is TGTGCCATCAGTGTGGGAGGGACCCAGTACTTC. Amino acid sequence: CAISVGGTQYF. This chain uses TRBV10-3 with TRBJ2-5; maybe TRBD2 (6 bases). The CDR3 is 11 residues long. V dropped 4 bases and J dropped 7 bases, with 7 bases sitting between them. In germline, CDR1 is ENHRY, CDR2 SYGVKD.

The genes are TRBV29-1 and TRBJ2-7; D gene unclear. Germline-derived CDR1 and CDR2 are SQVTM and ANQGSEA. Trimming pared 3 bases from V and 3 bases from J, leaving 9 bases between. The CDR3 loop spans 12 amino acids. The CDR3 is CSVDAPNYEQYF. In DNA, the CDR3 is TGCAGCGTTGATGCACCGAACTACGAGCAGTACTTC.

This clonotype was found once. Being one base from a much bigger clone, this may be a read error. This chain connects TRBV7-2 to TRBJ2-1; maybe TRBD2 (5 bases). The DNA end lines up better with TRBJ2-7; the J call may be wrong. CDR1 is SGHTA, CDR2 FQGNSA, per germline. This CDR3 is 16 amino acids long. The CDR3 DNA is TGTGCCAGCAGCTTAAGAGGGAGAGGGTCCTACAATGAGCAGTACTTC. It specifies CASSLRGRGSYNEQYF.

There are a few counts of this clonotype. V usage is TRBV5-1 and J usage is TRBJ2-1; possible D gene TRBD1, 5 bases. Trimming removed 0 bases from V and 5 bases from J, with 15 bases in between. Germline CDR1 SGHRS, CDR2 YFSETQ. The CDR3 has 16 amino acids. In DNA, the CDR3 is TGCGCCAGCAGCTTGGCCCCACAGGTTGGGGACAATGAGCAGTTCTTC. Protein: CASSLAPQVGDNEQFF.

V and J are TRBV12-3 or TRBV12-4 and TRBJ2-7, with 7 positions matching TRBD1. The CDR3 is 16 residues long. Trimming cost V 5 bases and J 1 base; bases outside gene matches: 11. The CDR3 reads CASSPRPGTDSYEQYF. CDR3 in DNA: TGTGCCAGCAGTCCACGACCCGGGACAGATTCCTACGAGCAGTACTTC.

On this clonotype: The junction departs from germline at one end; a sequencing error may be responsible. The rearrangement joins TRBV30 to TRBJ1-5; 7 nucleotides match TRBD1. CDR3 size: 19 residues. Looked up from germline, CDR1 is GTSNPN and CDR2 is SVGIG (reference sequence). The CDR3 here is CTWSGRGARGTYSNQPQHF. The CDR3 DNA reads as TGTACCTGGAGTGGAAGGGGGGCCAGGGGGACTTATAGCAATCAGCCCCAGCATTTT.

The sample holds many counts of this clonotype. The J gene is TRBJ2-1, the V gene TRBV7-8, with 10 bases fitting TRBD2. The CDR3 totals 17 residues. Unmatched junction bases numbered 7, after V lost 2 bases and J lost 3 bases. CDR1 and CDR2 (germline): SGHVS, FQNEAQ. CDR3 sequence reads: CASSLSGTSGIYNEQFF. Here the CDR3 DNA reads TGTGCCAGCAGCTTATCCGGAACTAGCGGGATCTACAATGAGCAGTTCTTC.

This clonotype appeared many times. This sequence joins TRBV28 and TRBJ2-1; D may be TRBD1 (6 bases). This CDR3 is built from 16 residues. V dropped 5 bases and J dropped 4 bases, with 18 bases sitting between them. The germline gives CDR1 MDHEN, CDR2 SYDVKM. CDR3 DNA: TGTGCCAGCAGTCCAAGGAAGTACGGGACATACAATGAGCAGTTCTTC. Translation gives CASSPRKYGTYNEQFF.

The rearrangement uses TRBV9 and TRBJ2-7; tentative D call: TRBD1 (6 bases). V was cut by 5 bases and J by 2 bases, with 14 bases left in between. The CDR3 consists of 14 residues. Germline-derived CDR1 and CDR2 are SGDLS and YYNGEE. In DNA, the CDR3 is TGTGCCAGCAGTGCCCGAGGGGGTGCCTACGAGCAGTACTTC. The encoded protein is CASSARGGAYEQYF.

This clonotype was seen more than once but under ten times. The chain employs TRBV5-1 and TRBJ2-7; no reliable D call. The CDR3 has 15 amino acids. V gave up 0 bases and J gave up 2 bases, with 12 bases separating them. Germline V gene lookup returns CDR1 SGHRS and CDR2 YFSETQ. The CDR3 nucleotides are TGCGCCAGCAGCTTGGGTTGGGTAGCAGCCTACGAGCAGTACTTC. This translates into CASSLGWVAAYEQYF.

This chain joins TRBV3-1 and TRBJ1-3; perhaps TRBD1 as D (5 bases). The V end was cut by 1 base, the J end by 8 bases, with 12 bases between. The length of the CDR3 is 14 residues. Germline V lookup: CDR1 LGHDT, CDR2 YNNKEL (reference sequence). CDR3: CASSQVGTRDTIYF. As DNA, the CDR3 is TGTGCCAGCAGCCAAGTGGGGACCCGGGACACCATATATTTT.

This clonotype was picked up many times. The chain employs TRBV7-6 and TRBJ2-7, with 7 bases that match TRBD2. CDR3 length: 13 residues. V trimming: 5 bases; J trimming: 3 bases; junction bases outside the gene matches: 4. Germline values: CDR1 SGHVS, CDR2 FNYEAQ. CDR3 nucleotide sequence: TGTGCCAGCAGCCTCAGCGGGGACTACGAGCAGTACTTC. It encodes CASSLSGDYEQYF.

This clonotype was recorded at least ten times. The chain uses TRBV30 and TRBJ1-4, with 7 bases that match TRBD1. The CDR3 length is 17 residues. V was clipped by 0 bases and J by 12 bases; unmatched bases: 19. Germline V gene data show CDR1 as GTSNPN and CDR2 as SVGIG (reference sequence). The CDR3 spells CAWSVKTGFGGSGQLFF. In DNA, the CDR3 is TGTGCCTGGAGTGTAAAGACAGGGTTCGGGGGATCGGGTCAACTGTTTTTT. Filled out from reference TRBV30 and TRBJ1-4, the complete variable domain reads SQTIHQWPATLVQPVGSPLSLECTVEGTSNPNLYWYRQAAGRGLQLLFYSVGIGQISSEVPQNLSASRPQDRQFILSSKKLLLSDSGFYLCAWSVKTGFGGSGQLFFGSGTQLSVL.

In regard to this clonotype: Just one base apart from a much larger clone, this may be a read error. This rearrangement joins TRBV13 to TRBJ2-1; 9 bases match TRBD2. Germline V gene sequence: CDR1 PRHDT, CDR2 FYEKMQ (reference sequence). J gave up 4 bases and V 7 bases, and 11 bases lay outside the gene matches. The CDR3 consists of 16 residues. CDR3 loop: CASNAVTSGQYNEQFF. In DNA, the CDR3 is TGTGCCAGCAACGCCGTGACTAGCGGCCAATACAATGAGCAGTTCTTC.